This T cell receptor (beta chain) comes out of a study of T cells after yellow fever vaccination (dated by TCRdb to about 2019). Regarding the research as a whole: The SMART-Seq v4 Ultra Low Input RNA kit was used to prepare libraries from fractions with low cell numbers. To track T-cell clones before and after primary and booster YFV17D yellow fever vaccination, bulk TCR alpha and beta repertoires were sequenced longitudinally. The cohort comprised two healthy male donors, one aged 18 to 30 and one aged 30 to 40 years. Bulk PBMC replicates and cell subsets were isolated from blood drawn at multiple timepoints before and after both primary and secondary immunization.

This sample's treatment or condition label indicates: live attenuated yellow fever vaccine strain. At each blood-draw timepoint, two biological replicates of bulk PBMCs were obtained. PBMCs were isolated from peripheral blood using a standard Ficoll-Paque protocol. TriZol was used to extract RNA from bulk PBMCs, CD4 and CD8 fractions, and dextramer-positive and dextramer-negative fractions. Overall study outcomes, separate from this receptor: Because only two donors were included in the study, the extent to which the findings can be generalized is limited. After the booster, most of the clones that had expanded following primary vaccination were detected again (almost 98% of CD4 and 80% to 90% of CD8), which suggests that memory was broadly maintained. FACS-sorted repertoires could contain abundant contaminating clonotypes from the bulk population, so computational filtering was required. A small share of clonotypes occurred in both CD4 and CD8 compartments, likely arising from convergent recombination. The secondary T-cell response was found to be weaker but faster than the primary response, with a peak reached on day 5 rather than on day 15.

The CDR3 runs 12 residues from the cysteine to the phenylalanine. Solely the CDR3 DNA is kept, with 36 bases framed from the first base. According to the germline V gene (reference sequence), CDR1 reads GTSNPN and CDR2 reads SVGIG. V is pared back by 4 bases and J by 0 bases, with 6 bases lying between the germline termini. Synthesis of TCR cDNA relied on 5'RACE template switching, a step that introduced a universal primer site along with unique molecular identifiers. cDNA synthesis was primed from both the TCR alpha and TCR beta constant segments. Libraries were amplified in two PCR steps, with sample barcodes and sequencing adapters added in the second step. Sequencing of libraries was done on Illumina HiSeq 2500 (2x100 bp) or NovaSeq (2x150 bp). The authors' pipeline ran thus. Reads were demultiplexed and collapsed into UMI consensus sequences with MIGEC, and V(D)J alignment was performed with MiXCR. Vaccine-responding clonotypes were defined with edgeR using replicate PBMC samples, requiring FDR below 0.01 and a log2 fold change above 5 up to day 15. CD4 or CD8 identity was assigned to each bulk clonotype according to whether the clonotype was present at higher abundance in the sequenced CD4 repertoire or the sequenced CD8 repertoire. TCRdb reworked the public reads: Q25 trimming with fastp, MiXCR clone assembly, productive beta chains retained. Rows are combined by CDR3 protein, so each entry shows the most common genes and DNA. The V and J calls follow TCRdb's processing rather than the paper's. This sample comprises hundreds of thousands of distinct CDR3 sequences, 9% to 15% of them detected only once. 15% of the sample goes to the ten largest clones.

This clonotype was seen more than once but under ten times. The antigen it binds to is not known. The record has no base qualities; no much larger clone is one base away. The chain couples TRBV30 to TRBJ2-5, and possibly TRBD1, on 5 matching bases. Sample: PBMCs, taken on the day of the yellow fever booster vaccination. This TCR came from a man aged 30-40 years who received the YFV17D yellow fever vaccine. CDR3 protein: CAWKGDQETQYF. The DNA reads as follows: TGTGCCTGGAAAGGGGACCAAGAGACCCAGTACTTC.